Here is one T cell receptor (beta chain) with its context. The antigen is unknown. This specimen comes from a study of T cell responses to AZD1222 COVID-19 vaccine. General study points: Baseline testing showed seropositivity in only a handful of AZD1222 recipients.

The length of the CDR3 is 14 residues. The V gene's germline CDR1 is SGHTA and CDR2 FQGNSA. The V end was cut by 2 bases, the J end by 6 bases, with 11 bases between. The table came from immunoSEQ multiplex PCR; TCRdb's copy has only in-frame clones and leaves some out. The sample includes roughly 78,000 clones, roughly 85% seen only once; the top ten take about 3%. The rearrangement links TRBV7-2 to TRBJ1-5, with D possibly matching TRBD1 (5 bases). The starting material was peripheral blood, obtained on day 0 of AZD1222 vaccination. The sequence was collected from an adult in good health. DNA for the CDR3: TGTGCCAGCAGCTTACTAGGGGACTCTCAGCCCCAGCATTTT. Amino acid sequence: CASSLLGDSQPQHF.